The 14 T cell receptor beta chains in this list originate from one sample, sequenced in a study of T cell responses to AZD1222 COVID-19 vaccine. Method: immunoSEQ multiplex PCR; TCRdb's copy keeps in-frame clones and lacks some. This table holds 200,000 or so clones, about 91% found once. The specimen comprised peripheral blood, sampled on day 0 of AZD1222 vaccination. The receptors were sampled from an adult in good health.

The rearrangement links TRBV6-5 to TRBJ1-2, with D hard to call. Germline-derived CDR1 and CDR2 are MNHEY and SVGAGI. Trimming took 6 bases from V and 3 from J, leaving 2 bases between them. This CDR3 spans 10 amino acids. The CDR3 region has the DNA TGTGCCAGCAGCGACTATGGCTACACCTTC. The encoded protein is CASSDYGYTF.

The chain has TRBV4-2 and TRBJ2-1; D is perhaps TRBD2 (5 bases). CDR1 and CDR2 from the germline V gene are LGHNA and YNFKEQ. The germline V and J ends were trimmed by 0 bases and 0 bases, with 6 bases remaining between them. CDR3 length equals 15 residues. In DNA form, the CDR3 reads TGTGCCAGCAGCCAAGAGGGGAGCTCCTACAATGAGCAGTTCTTC. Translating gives CASSQEGSSYNEQFF.

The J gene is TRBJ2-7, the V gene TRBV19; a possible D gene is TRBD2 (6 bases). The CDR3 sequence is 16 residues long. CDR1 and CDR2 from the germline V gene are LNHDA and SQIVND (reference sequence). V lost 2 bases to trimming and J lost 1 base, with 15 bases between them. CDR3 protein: CASSISGRGSSYEQYF. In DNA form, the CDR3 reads TGTGCCAGTAGTATATCGGGCCGGGGGAGTTCCTACGAGCAGTACTTC.

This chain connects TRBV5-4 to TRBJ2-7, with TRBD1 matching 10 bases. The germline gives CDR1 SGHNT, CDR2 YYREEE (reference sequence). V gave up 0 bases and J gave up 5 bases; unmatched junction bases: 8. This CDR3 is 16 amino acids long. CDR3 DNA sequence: TGTGCCAGCAGCTTGGCCTGGACAGGGGGTGGCGACGAGCAGTACTTC. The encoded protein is CASSLAWTGGGDEQYF.

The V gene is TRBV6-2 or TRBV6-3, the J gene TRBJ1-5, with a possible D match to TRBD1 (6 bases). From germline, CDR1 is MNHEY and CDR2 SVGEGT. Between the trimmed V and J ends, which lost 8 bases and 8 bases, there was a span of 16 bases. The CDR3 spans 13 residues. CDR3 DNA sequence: TGTGCCAGCCGTTCGAGGGGGTTGGAGCCCCAGCATTTT. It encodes CASRSRGLEPQHF.

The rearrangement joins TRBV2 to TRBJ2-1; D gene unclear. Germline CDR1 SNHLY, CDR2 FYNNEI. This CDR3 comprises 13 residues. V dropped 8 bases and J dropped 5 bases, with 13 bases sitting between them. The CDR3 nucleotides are TGTGCCAGCTTAGGTGTTCCTCACAATGAGCAGTTCTTC. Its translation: CASLGVPHNEQFF.

This CDR3 is CASSIDFLAEQFF. The CDR3 DNA reads TGTGCCAGTAGTATAGATTTCCTCGCTGAGCAGTTCTTC. The chain joins TRBV19 to TRBJ2-1; no clear D. This CDR3 has 13 residues. Trimming took off 0 bases at V and 9 bases at J, with 9 bases between the two ends. Germline V gene sequence: CDR1 LNHDA, CDR2 SQIVND (reference sequence).

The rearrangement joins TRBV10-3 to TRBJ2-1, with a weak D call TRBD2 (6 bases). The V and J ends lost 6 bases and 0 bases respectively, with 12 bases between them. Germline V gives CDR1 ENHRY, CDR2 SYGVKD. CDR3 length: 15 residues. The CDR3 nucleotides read TGTGCCATCAGCCACTGGGGGGACTCCTACAATGAGCAGTTCTTC. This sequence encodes CAISHWGDSYNEQFF.

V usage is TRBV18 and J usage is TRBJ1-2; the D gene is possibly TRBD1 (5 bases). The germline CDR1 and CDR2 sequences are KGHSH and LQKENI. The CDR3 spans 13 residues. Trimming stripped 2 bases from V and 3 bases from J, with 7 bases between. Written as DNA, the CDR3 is TGTGCCAGCTCACCATGGGGGGACTATGGCTACACCTTC. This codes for CASSPWGDYGYTF.

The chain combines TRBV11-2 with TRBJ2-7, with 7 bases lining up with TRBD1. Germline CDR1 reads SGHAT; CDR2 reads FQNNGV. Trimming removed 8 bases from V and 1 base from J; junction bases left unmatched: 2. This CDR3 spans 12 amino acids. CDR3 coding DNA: TGTGCCAGCGGACAGGCGTCCTACGAGCAGTACTTC. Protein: CASGQASYEQYF.

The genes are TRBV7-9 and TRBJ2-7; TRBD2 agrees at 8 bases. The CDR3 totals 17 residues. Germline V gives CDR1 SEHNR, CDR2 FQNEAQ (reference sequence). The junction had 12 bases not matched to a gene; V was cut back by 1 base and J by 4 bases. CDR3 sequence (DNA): TGTGCCAGCAGCTTAGGTGGCTCGGGGGGGTCTTTGTACGAGCAGTACTTC. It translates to CASSLGGSGGSLYEQYF.

This chain's CDR3 is CASSLTLGLKATGELFF. CDR3 bases: TGTGCCAGCAGTTTAACCCTGGGGCTGAAGGCCACCGGGGAGCTGTTTTTT. The chain is built from TRBV7-8 and TRBJ2-2, with TRBD1 as a possible D gene (5 bases). Germline CDR1 is SGHVS and CDR2 is FQNEAQ. This CDR3 has 17 residues. V gave up 6 bases and J gave up 4 bases, with 21 bases separating them.

The CDR3 DNA sequence: TGCGCCAGCACCGTCACAGGTTCGAGCTCCTACAATGAGCAGTTCTTC. Its translation is CASTVTGSSSYNEQFF. The chain has TRBV10-1 and TRBJ2-1; tentative D call: TRBD1 (5 bases). V lost 7 bases and J lost 0, with 16 bases in between. The CDR3 is made up of 16 amino acids. CDR1 is WNHNN, CDR2 SYGVQD, per germline (reference sequence).

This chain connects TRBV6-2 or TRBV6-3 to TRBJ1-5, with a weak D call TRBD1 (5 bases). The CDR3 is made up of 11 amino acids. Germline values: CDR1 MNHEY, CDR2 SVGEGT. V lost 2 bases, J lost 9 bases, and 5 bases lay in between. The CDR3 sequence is CASSYGGPQHF. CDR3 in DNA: TGTGCCAGCAGTTACGGGGGGCCCCAGCATTTT.